The TCR beta chain described here comes from a study of control samples from healthy donors and cancer patients. Profiled with immunoSEQ multiplex PCR; TCRdb holds only in-frame clones, not every one. This table has fewer than 500,000 clones, over 75% appearing once. The CDR3 has 15 amino acids. Germline V gene data show CDR1 as SGHTA and CDR2 as FQGNSA. Trimming cost V 0 bases and J 3 bases; bases outside gene matches: 1. This rearrangement joins TRBV7-2 to TRBJ1-3, with 8 bases fitting TRBD1. This sequence was found in a man in his forties with head and neck cancer. The sequencing input was PBMCs. CDR3 nucleotides: TGTGCCAGCAGCTTAGCAACAGGGGGTGGAAACACCATATATTTT. This codes for CASSLATGGGNTIYF.